This T cell receptor beta chain was recorded in a study of T cell repertoires in cytomegalovirus infection. MiXCR was run by TCRdb on the reads, yielding one entry per CDR3 protein. In the table there are about 830,000 distinct CDR3 sequences, 30% to 35% of which are singletons. A word on this clonotype: As yet, its antigen is unknown.

The V end was cut by 6 bases, the J end by 1 base, with 13 bases between. This CDR3 contains 15 residues. Per germline, CDR1 MNHNY and CDR2 SVGAGI (reference sequence). The sequence was obtained from a human donor in good health (CMV status not recorded). Some clones in this sample may be carry-over from other donors' samples. Here the sequenced sample was cultured CD8+ T cells from PBMCs, taken from culture after CMV antigen stimulation. The genes are TRBV6-6 and TRBJ1-5, with D perhaps TRBD1 (5 bases). The CDR3 spells CASRLGGGSNQPQHF. The CDR3, as DNA: TGTGCCAGCAGACTGGGGGGGGGAAGCAATCAGCCCCAGCATTTT.